These 29 T cell receptor beta chains share one sample of origin, sequenced in a study of molecular identifiers for immune sequencing clone quantification. TCRdb recomputed calls from the PCR reads with MiXCR, one row per CDR3 protein. This sample has around 460,000 distinct CDR3 sequences, with about 25% found just once. The specimen was naive CD8+ T cells from blood, with Jurkat cell RNA spiked in. Subset meaning: FACS-sorted CD8+CD4-CCR7+CD45RA+ naive T cells. The receptor source for this set is a human donor in good health. Some libraries in this study had Jurkat cell RNA spiked in.

This chain links TRBV12-3 or TRBV12-4 with TRBJ2-2, with 9 bases fitting TRBD1. V gave up 5 bases and J gave up 3 bases; unmatched junction bases: 4. The CDR3 covers 15 residues. The DNA for the CDR3 is TGTGCCAGCAGTGGACAGGGGCCGTACACCGGGGAGCTGTTTTTT. Translating it yields CASSGQGPYTGELFF.

V usage is TRBV19 and J usage is TRBJ2-7; a possible D gene is TRBD2 (7 bases). The germline V gene has CDR1 LNHDA and CDR2 SQIVND (reference sequence). Trimming left V 5 bases short and J 5 bases short, with 13 bases between. The CDR3 has 13 amino acids. The CDR3 is CASSWGGLDEQYF. CDR3 nucleotides: TGTGCCAGTAGTTGGGGGGGCCTCGACGAGCAGTACTTC.

As for this clonotype: This is likely a read error, given that the CDR3 carries no conserved phenylalanine or tryptophan at its end. This chain connects TRBV7-9 to TRBJ2-4, with 9 bases fitting TRBD2. Germline CDR1 and CDR2: SEHNR and FQNEAQ (reference sequence). With 7 bases clipped from V and 1 base from J, the junction kept 11 bases outside the gene matches. The CDR3 consists of 17 residues. The CDR3 DNA follows: TGTGCCAGCACCCCGACTAGCGGAGCCTTTGCCAAAAACATTCAGTACCTC. Translating it yields CASTPTSGAFAKNIQYL.

This clonotype has ten or more counts. The chain uses TRBV29-1 and TRBJ2-1, with 11 bases identical to TRBD1. This CDR3 has 10 amino acids. Trimming took 7 bases from V and 14 from J; bases not matched to a gene: 4. Germline-derived CDR1 and CDR2 are SQVTM and ANQGSEA. DNA for the CDR3: TGCAGCGCCAGGGGACAGGGGGAGTTCTTC. Protein product: CSARGQGEFF.

The CDR3 nucleotides read TGTGCCAGCAGCTCCCCTGGACTAGCGGGGGGGATAAACACCGGGGAGCTGTTTTTT. Translation: CASSSPGLAGGINTGELFF. V gene TRBV7-6 combines with J gene TRBJ2-2, with 15 bases identical to TRBD2. Germline V CDR1 and CDR2: SGHVS, FNYEAQ. The CDR3 contains 19 residues. The V and J ends lost 4 bases and 2 bases, in that order; junction bases with no gene match: 8. Drawing the rest from reference TRBV7-6 and TRBJ2-2, the complete variable domain is GAGVSQSPRYKVTKRGQDVALRCDPISGHVSLYWYRQALGQGPEFLTYFNYEAQQDKSGLPNDRFSAERPEGSISTLTIQRTEQRDSAMYRCASSSPGLAGGINTGELFFGEGSRLTVL.

The chain uses TRBV27 and TRBJ2-7; the match to TRBD2 covers 13 bases. With 8 bases clipped from V and 6 bases from J, the junction kept 7 bases outside the gene matches. CDR1 MNHEY and CDR2 SMNVEV come from the germline V gene (reference sequence). The CDR3 sequence is 14 residues long. Here the CDR3 reads CASGSGTSGTEQYF. The CDR3 DNA follows: TGTGCCAGCGGATCCGGGACTAGCGGGACCGAGCAGTACTTC.

This chain links TRBV5-6 with TRBJ1-5; no clear D. This CDR3 has 14 amino acids. CDR1 SGHDT and CDR2 YYEEEE come from the germline V gene. V dropped 0 bases and J dropped 4 bases, with 8 bases sitting between them. The CDR3 region has the DNA TGTGCCAGCAGCTTGGGGCAGAAGAATCAGCCCCAGCATTTT. Its protein product is CASSLGQKNQPQHF. Combining the CDR3 with reference TRBV5-6 and TRBJ1-5 gives the whole variable domain DAGVTQSPTHLIKTRGQQVTLRCSPKSGHDTVSWYQQALGQGPQFIFQYYEEEERQRGNFPDRFSGHQFPNYSSELNVNALLLGDSALYLCASSLGQKNQPQHFGDGTRLSIL.

The chain uses TRBV6-5 and TRBJ2-7; tentative D call: TRBD2 (6 bases). The CDR3 sequence is 15 residues long. V shed 5 bases and J shed 2 bases, with 16 bases lying between them. Germline V gene lookup returns CDR1 MNHEY and CDR2 SVGAGI. CDR3 sequence: CASSPSVGGTYEQYF. As DNA, the CDR3 is TGTGCCAGCAGTCCTTCCGTGGGGGGAACCTACGAGCAGTACTTC.

This clonotype was detected only a few times. V is TRBV6-2 or TRBV6-3 and J is TRBJ2-2; D unclear. This CDR3 spans 12 amino acids. Germline V gene lookup returns CDR1 MNHEY and CDR2 SVGEGT. Between the trimmed V and J ends, which lost 6 bases and 4 bases, there was a span of 6 bases. CDR3 sequence: CASSRPTGELFF. The CDR3 DNA is TGTGCCAGCAGCCGACCCACCGGGGAGCTGTTTTTT.

This clonotype was found many times. This chain links TRBV4-2 with TRBJ2-1, with TRBD1 matching over 7 bases. The CDR3 extends over 16 amino acids. The germline CDR1 and CDR2 sequences are LGHNA and YNFKEQ. Trimming at V came to 0 bases and at J to 4 bases, leaving 6 bases not matched to a gene. The CDR3 here is CASSQEIGGIYNEQFF. Here the CDR3 DNA reads TGTGCCAGCAGCCAAGAGATAGGGGGCATATACAATGAGCAGTTCTTC.

The J gene is TRBJ2-5, the V gene TRBV7-9; tentative D call: TRBD2 (5 bases). V was clipped by 4 bases and J by 1 base, with 13 bases between them. The CDR3 is made up of 15 amino acids. Germline V gene lookup returns CDR1 SEHNR and CDR2 FQNEAQ (reference sequence). The CDR3 DNA is TGTGCCAGCAGCTCCTACTCGGGATTCCAAGAGACCCAGTACTTC. Its translation is CASSSYSGFQETQYF.

Regarding this clonotype: One junction end does not reproduce the germline sequence, and a read error may be involved. The V gene is TRBV7-9, the J gene TRBJ1-4; perhaps TRBD1 as D (6 bases). The CDR3 loop spans 15 amino acids. Germline V CDR1 and CDR2: SEHNR, FQNEAQ (reference sequence). This CDR3 reads CANSLAQGKDEKLFF. The CDR3 region has the DNA TGTGCCAACAGCTTAGCCCAGGGGAAGGATGAAAAACTGTTTTTT.

This clonotype came up a few times. The V call is TRBV24-1, the J call TRBJ2-1; 10 bases fit TRBD2. CDR1 is KGHDR and CDR2 is SFDVKD in the germline V gene. The CDR3 has 16 amino acids. V dropped 4 bases and J dropped 4; count of bases not matched to a gene: 6. CDR3: CATSEAGTSVYNEQFF. The CDR3, as DNA: TGTGCCACCAGTGAGGCCGGGACTAGCGTGTACAATGAGCAGTTCTTC.

The V call is TRBV4-1, the J call TRBJ2-3, with D possibly TRBD1 on 6 matching bases. With 4 bases removed from V and 3 bases from J, the gap between germline ends came to 14 bases. CDR1 MGHRA and CDR2 YSYEKL come from the germline V gene. There are 15 residues in the CDR3. The CDR3 loop reads CASSPFEGVTDTQYF. CDR3 DNA: TGCGCCAGCAGCCCATTTGAGGGGGTGACAGATACGCAGTATTTT.

Remarks on this clonotype: One base away lies a much larger clone, so this may be a sequencing read error. The chain has TRBV7-3 and TRBJ2-3; D is possibly TRBD2 (6 bases). V was clipped by 0 bases and J by 10 bases, with 14 bases between them. The CDR3 extends over 14 amino acids. Germline CDR1 reads SGHTA; CDR2 reads FQGTGA. CDR3 protein: CASSLTGDSDAQYF. The CDR3 nucleotides are TGTGCCAGCAGCTTAACAGGGGACTCGGATGCGCAGTATTTT.

Turning to this clonotype: A much larger clone lies a single base off, so this may be a read error. J is TRBJ2-1 and V is TRBV7-2; 9 bases fit TRBD2. The ends lost 6 bases at V and 8 bases at J; junction bases unmatched: 14. CDR3 length: 16 residues. Germline CDR1 SGHTA, CDR2 FQGNSA. CDR3 DNA: TGTGCCAGCAGTCTCCTAGCGGGAACTTCCAGGGATGAGCAGTTCTTC. Translating gives CASSLLAGTSRDEQFF.

This clonotype has a handful of counts. The chain is built from TRBV11-2 and TRBJ2-7; maybe TRBD1 (6 bases). Trimming removed 1 base from V and 6 bases from J, with 10 bases in between. The CDR3 is 13 residues long. Germline CDR1 and CDR2: SGHAT and FQNNGV. The CDR3 DNA sequence: TGTGCCAGCAGCTTAGTCAGGGGACCCGAGCAGTACTTC. Translation gives CASSLVRGPEQYF. The variable domain in full, completed from reference TRBV11-2 and TRBJ2-7, reads EAGVAQSPRYKIIEKRQSVAFWCNPISGHATLYWYQQILGQGPKLLIQFQNNGVVDDSQLPKDRFSAERLKGVDSTLKIQPAKLEDSAVYLCASSLVRGPEQYFGPGTRLTVT.

This clonotype was observed many times. The chain is built from TRBV20-1 and TRBJ2-7; TRBD2 is a possible D gene (6 bases). V lost 3 bases to trimming and J lost 3 bases, with 12 bases between them. Germline V CDR1 and CDR2: DFQATT, SNEGSKA (reference sequence). The CDR3 runs 13 residues. In nucleotides, the CDR3 is TGCAGTGCTAGGCTGCCTAGCGTCTACGAGCAGTACTTC. It specifies CSARLPSVYEQYF.

A word on this clonotype: A much larger clone sits a single nucleotide away, making a read error possible. This sequence joins TRBV23-1 and TRBJ2-1; D call uncertain. TRBV23-1 counts as an open reading frame of uncertain function. The CDR3 totals 14 residues. CDR3: CASSQLSLIAEEFF. The CDR3 nucleotides are TGCGCCAGCAGTCAATTAAGTCTAATCGCTGAGGAGTTCTTC.

Ten or more counts support this clonotype. This rearrangement joins TRBV20-1 to TRBJ2-3, with 9 bases fitting TRBD2. The V segment lost 1 base and the J segment 0 bases; nucleotides outside the gene matches: 5. This CDR3 is 16 amino acids long. Germline values: CDR1 DFQATT, CDR2 SNEGSKA (reference sequence). This CDR3 reads CSARARLADSTDTQYF. The CDR3 DNA is TGCAGTGCTAGAGCCAGACTAGCGGATAGCACAGATACGCAGTATTTT.

There are a few counts of this clonotype. The chain couples TRBV9 to TRBJ2-1; D is undetermined. Germline V gene lookup returns CDR1 SGDLS and CDR2 YYNGEE. Deletions cut 0 bases from V and 7 bases from J, with 11 bases between. This CDR3 spans 14 amino acids. The CDR3 region is CASSVGHGLNEQFF. For the CDR3, the DNA is TGTGCCAGCAGCGTAGGCCACGGGTTGAATGAGCAGTTCTTC.

The chain recombines TRBV20-1 with TRBJ2-2; 9 bases map to TRBD1. CDR3 length: 13 amino acids. J was trimmed by 3 bases and V by 6 bases; bases with no gene match: 2. The germline CDR1 and CDR2 sequences are DFQATT and SNEGSKA (reference sequence). CDR3 region: CSARTGDTGELFF. The CDR3 coding sequence is TGCAGTGCGCGGACAGGGGACACCGGGGAGCTGTTTTTT.

This clonotype was seen ten or more times. V gene TRBV7-9 combines with J gene TRBJ2-3, with D unresolved. Germline V gene sequence: CDR1 SEHNR, CDR2 FQNEAQ (reference sequence). Trimming shortened V by 0 bases and J by 0 bases, and 7 bases separated the two germline ends. The CDR3 sequence is 15 residues long. For the CDR3, the DNA is TGTGCCAGCAGCTTAGCGGAGAGTAGCACAGATACGCAGTATTTT. Protein product: CASSLAESSTDTQYF.

As to this clonotype: Just one base apart from a much larger clone, this may be a read error. The genes are TRBV12-3 or TRBV12-4 and TRBJ2-5; perhaps TRBD2 as D (6 bases). Trimming stripped 6 bases from V and 10 bases from J, with 21 bases between. The length of the CDR3 is 14 residues. DNA of the CDR3: TGTGCCAGCAGCTCCCTGGACTGGGGGGATGACCAGTACTTC. This sequence encodes CASSSLDWGDDQYF.

Comments on this clonotype: A much larger clone is a single base away; this may be a read error. Lacking the conserved final phenylalanine or tryptophan, this CDR3 likely reflects a read error. The rearrangement uses TRBV5-3 and TRBJ2-7, with D unresolved. TRBV5-3 is an ORF, and what it does is uncertain. The CDR3 runs 13 residues. CDR3 DNA: TGTGCCAGCAGCTTGTACCTTACCTACGAGCAGTACCTC. This gives the protein CASSLYLTYEQYL.

This clonotype was detected only a few times. The rearrangement uses TRBV7-9 and TRBJ2-1; D is unresolved. Germline loops: CDR1 SEHNR, CDR2 FQNEAQ (reference sequence). The CDR3 spans 16 residues. The V end was cut by 0 bases, the J end by 3 bases, with 12 bases between. CDR3 protein: CASSLAGGLVYNEQFF. As DNA, the CDR3 is TGTGCCAGCAGCTTAGCTGGCGGTTTAGTCTACAATGAGCAGTTCTTC.

With regard to this clonotype: One end of the junction fails to match germline, which may point to a read error. The chain carries TRBV9 and TRBJ2-5; TRBD1 might be the D (6 bases). CDR1 and CDR2 (germline): SGDLS, YYNGEE. The CDR3 covers 13 residues. CDR3 sequence: CAGSPGESETQYF. The CDR3 region has the DNA TGTGCCGGCAGCCCAGGGGAGTCCGAGACCCAGTACTTC.

The V gene is TRBV12-3 or TRBV12-4, the J gene TRBJ1-2; D is uncertain. The CDR3 totals 15 residues. V was clipped by 6 bases and J by 3 bases, with 17 bases between them. The CDR3 loop reads CASSDEKGPYYGYTF. The CDR3 nucleotides read TGTGCCAGCAGCGATGAGAAGGGTCCTTACTATGGCTACACCTTC.

This clonotype came up many times. This chain connects TRBV6-5 to TRBJ1-4; 7 nucleotides match TRBD1. Germline-derived CDR1 and CDR2 are MNHEY and SVGAGI. Unmatched junction bases numbered 5, after V lost 5 bases and J lost 2 bases. The CDR3 sequence is 15 residues long. In nucleotides, the CDR3 is TGTGCCAGCAGTGACAGGGTCTCGACTAATGAAAAACTGTTTTTT. This codes for CASSDRVSTNEKLFF.